What follows are 7 T cell receptor beta chains derived from one specimen sequenced in a study of T cell repertoires in cytomegalovirus infection. TCRdb re-called the reads through MiXCR, storing one row per CDR3 protein. The profile shows some 300,000 distinct CDR3 sequences, about a sixth of them singletons. Sequencing used PBMCs. The receptors here all came from a human donor in good health (CMV status not recorded). Some clones in this sample may be carry-over from other donors' samples.

This sequence joins TRBV20-1 and TRBJ2-2, with 8 bases fitting TRBD1. The CDR3 consists of 16 residues. J was trimmed by 1 base and V by 3 bases; bases with no gene match: 7. The V gene's germline CDR1 is DFQATT and CDR2 SNEGSKA (reference sequence). The CDR3 loop is CSARTTGTGNTGELFF. The DNA for the CDR3 is TGCAGTGCTAGGACTACCGGGACAGGGAACACCGGGGAGCTGTTTTTT.

The V gene is TRBV6-2 or TRBV6-3, the J gene TRBJ1-1; the match to TRBD1 covers 8 bases. V lost 7 bases, J lost 1 base, and 2 bases stayed unmatched. Germline loops: CDR1 MNHEY, CDR2 SVGEGT. This CDR3 has 13 amino acids. CDR3: CASNGQGNTEAFF. CDR3 coding DNA: TGTGCCAGCAATGGACAGGGGAACACTGAAGCTTTCTTT.

This clonotype was seen more than once but under ten times. The rearrangement uses TRBV11-2 and TRBJ1-2; 7 bases map to TRBD1. CDR3 size: 14 residues. Germline V gene data show CDR1 as SGHAT and CDR2 as FQNNGV. Trimming removed 4 bases from V and 5 bases from J; junction bases left unmatched: 7. The CDR3 region has the DNA TGTGCCAGCAGCTCCCCGGGACAGATATATGGCTACACCTTC. Translating it yields CASSSPGQIYGYTF.

The chain is built from TRBV7-8 and TRBJ1-1; D remains ambiguous. Germline-derived CDR1 and CDR2 are SGHVS and FQNEAQ. V lost 3 bases to trimming and J lost 1 base, with 12 bases between them. This CDR3 region has 15 residues. In DNA form, the CDR3 reads TGTGCCAGCAGCTTCCTGGACTGGACGAACACTGAAGCTTTCTTT. Its translation is CASSFLDWTNTEAFF.

In its sample, this clonotype was seen a few times. At one end, the junction sequence differs from germline, possibly due to a read error. CDR3 in amino acids: CSARDLSRGGFGTVTQYF. The CDR3 DNA sequence: TGCAGTGCTAGAGATCTTTCTCGAGGCGGGTTTGGCACAGTTACGCAGTATTTT. The rearrangement uses TRBV20-1 and TRBJ2-3; the D gene is possibly TRBD2 (5 bases). Germline V gene sequence: CDR1 DFQATT, CDR2 SNEGSKA (reference sequence). The CDR3 contains 18 residues.

At least ten counts were recorded for this clonotype. The chain couples TRBV7-2 to TRBJ2-1; no definite D call. V was cut by 7 bases and J by 5 bases, with 9 bases left in between. Germline CDR1 SGHTA, CDR2 FQGNSA. This CDR3 has 12 residues. The CDR3 sequence: CASTQFNNEQFF. In nucleotides, the CDR3 is TGTGCCAGCACGCAGTTTAACAATGAGCAGTTCTTC. Looking up the rest from reference TRBV7-2 and TRBJ2-1 gives the full variable domain: GAGVSQSPSNKVTEKGKDVELRCDPISGHTALYWYRQSLGQGLEFLIYFQGNSAPDKSGLPSDRFSAERTGGSVSTLTIQRTQQEDSAVYLCASTQFNNEQFFGPGTRLTVL.

The chain carries TRBV15 and TRBJ1-1; D unresolved. Looked up from germline, CDR1 is LNHNV and CDR2 is YYDKDF (reference sequence). Trimming left V 5 bases short and J 0 bases short, with 13 bases between. The CDR3 extends over 15 amino acids. DNA for the CDR3: TGTGCCACCAGCGAAGACTGGCCCGTGAACACTGAAGCTTTCTTT. Protein: CATSEDWPVNTEAFF. Together with reference TRBV15 and TRBJ1-1, the CDR3 gives the full variable domain: DAMVIQNPRYQVTQFGKPVTLSCSQTLNHNVMYWYQQKSSQAPKLLFHYYDKDFNNEADTPDNFQSRRPNTSFCFLDIRSPGLGDTAMYLCATSEDWPVNTEAFFGQGTRLTVV.